This T cell receptor beta chain comes out of a study of shared clonotypes between healthy human individuals. Study-wide findings and caveats: Non-shared clonotypes were found to have lower generation probabilities than the clonotypes that were shared by all four of the sorted-subset donors. Collection of samples was limited to blood; tissue repertoires likely differ.

CDR1 is SGHRS, CDR2 YFSETQ, per germline. CDR3 length: 14 residues. The germline V and J ends were trimmed by 0 bases and 1 base, with 7 bases remaining between them. Comment on this clone: Its antigen remains unidentified. Distinct nucleotide sequences in the sample also encode this CDR3.

Repertoires were generated with immunoSEQ multiplex PCR, while TCRdb's copy carries only in-frame clones and drops some. Of some 2,500,000 clones listed, approximately 93% are singletons. This receptor was obtained from a man younger than 30 in good health. Some clones in this sample may be carry-over from other donors' samples. This rearrangement joins TRBV5-1 to TRBJ2-5, with a weak D call TRBD2 (5 bases). Sequencing was performed on naive CD4+ T cells from PBMCs. Subset meaning: CD45RA+ positively selected. CDR3 DNA: TGCGCCAGCAGCTTGGGAGGGATCCAAGAGACCCAGTACTTC. Translating gives CASSLGGIQETQYF.